Sequencing of this T cell receptor (beta chain) was carried out in a study of cytomegalovirus exposure and HLA in healthy donors. Primers: 60 Vbeta forward and 13 Jbeta reverse. The assay was immunoSEQ multiplex PCR, and TCRdb's table has in-frame clones only and misses some. Of fewer than 200,000 clones listed, more than 80% are singletons. Comment on this clone: Its antigen is not known.

Study-wide findings and caveats: As immune exposure information, only CMV serostatus was available. Accurate predictions that matched the HLA-A and HLA-B alleles of most subjects were reportedly made from TCR beta sequences.

This CDR3 comprises 16 residues. Germline V lookup: CDR1 SEHNR, CDR2 FQNEAQ (reference sequence). Trimming took 6 bases from V and 4 from J; bases not matched to a gene: 10. Sequenced material: PBMCs. The chain links TRBV7-9 to TRBJ2-1; the match to TRBD2 covers 9 bases. The sequence was collected from a woman in her fifties or sixties in good health and CMV-seronegative. The CDR3 nucleotides read TGTGCCAGCAGGCCGCCCGGGACTAGCCCATACAATGAGCAGTTCTTC. Protein: CASRPPGTSPYNEQFF.